This T cell receptor (beta chain) was profiled in a study of T cell responses to AZD1222 COVID-19 vaccine. Germline CDR1 MNHEY, CDR2 SVGAGI. V gave up 7 bases and J gave up 2 bases; unmatched junction bases: 4. The CDR3 spans 13 residues. Data came from immunoSEQ multiplex PCR; TCRdb stores just in-frame clones and leaves some out. The data contain around 150,000 clones, roughly 88% of them singletons. Comments on this clone: Its antigen is as yet unknown.

General study findings and limits: Mostly white British, mostly female donors; authors suggested clonal diversity may be underestimated. Vaccine-associated CD4 TCRs ranged over spike, dominating at 160-218 and 743-854. At study baseline, merely over 5 AZD1222 recipients were seropositive.

The TCR was taken from an adult who received the AZD1222 COVID-19 vaccine. The specimen was peripheral blood, collected 28 days after the second AZD1222 dose. V and J are TRBV6-5 and TRBJ2-7, with 8 bases aligning to TRBD2. The CDR3 loop is CASIAGGPYEQYF. The DNA for the CDR3 is TGTGCCAGCATCGCGGGGGGCCCCTACGAGCAGTACTTC.